In this sample, the clone carrying this T cell receptor (beta chain) turned up once. Produced via immunoSEQ multiplex PCR; TCRdb's table is partial and in-frame only. Here the sample spans 15,000 to 20,000 clones, around 86% being singletons. The CDR3 has 16 residues. Between the trimmed V and J ends, which lost 0 bases and 1 base, there was a span of 12 bases. Germline V gene sequence: CDR1 SGHAT, CDR2 FQNNGV. This specimen belongs to a study of blood T cell repertoires in COVID-19. V usage is TRBV11-2 and J usage is TRBJ1-1; TRBD1 is a possible D gene (6 bases). This clonotype was sampled from a man between 65 and 85 years old with acute or convalescent COVID-19. Sequenced sample: peripheral blood. The CDR3 loop reads CASSLEAAGANTEAFF. The CDR3 region has the DNA TGTGCCAGCAGCTTAGAGGCAGCGGGGGCGAACACTGAAGCTTTCTTT.